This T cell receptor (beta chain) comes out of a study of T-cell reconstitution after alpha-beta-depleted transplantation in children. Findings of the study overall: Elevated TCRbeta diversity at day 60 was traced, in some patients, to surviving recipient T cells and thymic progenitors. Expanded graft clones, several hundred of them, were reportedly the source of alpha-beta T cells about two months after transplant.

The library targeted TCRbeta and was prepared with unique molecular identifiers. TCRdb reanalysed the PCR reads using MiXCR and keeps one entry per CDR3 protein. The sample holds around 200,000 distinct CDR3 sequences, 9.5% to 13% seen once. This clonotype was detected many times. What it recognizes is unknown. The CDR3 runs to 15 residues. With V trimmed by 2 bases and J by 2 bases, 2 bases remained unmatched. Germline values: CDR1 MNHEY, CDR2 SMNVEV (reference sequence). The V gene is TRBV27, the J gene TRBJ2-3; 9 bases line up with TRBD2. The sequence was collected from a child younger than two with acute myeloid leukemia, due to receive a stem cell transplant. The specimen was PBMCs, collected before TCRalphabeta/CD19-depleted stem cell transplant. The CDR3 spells CASSLAGGPTDTQYF. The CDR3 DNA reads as TGTGCCAGCAGTTTAGCGGGAGGGCCCACAGATACGCAGTATTTT.